The rows below give T cell receptor beta chains drawn from one sample of a study of vaccination and CD4 T cells after COVID-19. These receptors lack a known antigen. TCRdb re-called the PCR reads with MiXCR, one entry per CDR3 protein. The sample contains 15,000 to 20,000 distinct CDR3 sequences, about 46% of which appear only once. The input for sequencing was CD4+ T cells from blood, cultured in vitro, taken after SARS-CoV-2 vaccination. Receptor source: a human donor who had recovered from COVID-19. Both conserved end residues are part of each CDR3. The order of the fields is V gene, J gene, D gene, clone size, CDR3 protein, CDR3 DNA. The D gene is left open where the match is weak. Clone size is given for some rows only: seen once, a few or many times, or a class if the clone is expanded.

V: TRBV6-1
J: TRBJ2-4
D: TRBD2
size: -
CDR3: CASSEAGLAKNIQYF
DNA: TGTGCCAGCAGCGAAGCGGGGCTAGCCAAAAACATTCAGTACTTC

V: TRBV28
J: TRBJ2-7
D: TRBD1
size: -
CDR3: CASSKGQGLSYEQYF
DNA: TGTGCCAGCAGTAAGGGACAGGGACTCTCCTACGAGCAGTACTTC

V: TRBV7-2
J: TRBJ2-3
D: -
size: -
CDR3: CASSFQSTDTQYF
DNA: TGTGCCAGCAGCTTTCAGTCCACAGATACGCAGTATTTT

V: TRBV7-2
J: TRBJ2-2
D: -
size: few
CDR3: CASSFTTSPGELFF
DNA: TGTGCCAGCAGCTTCACTACTAGTCCCGGGGAGCTGTTTTTT

V: TRBV19
J: TRBJ1-2
D: -
size: large
CDR3: CASNGGRLFYGYTF
DNA: TGTGCCAGTAACGGGGGGCGCCTCTTCTATGGCTACACCTTC

V: TRBV20-1
J: TRBJ2-1
D: TRBD2
size: -
CDR3: CSAKGTSGSNEQFF
DNA: TGCAGTGCTAAGGGGACTAGCGGGAGCAATGAGCAGTTCTTC

V: TRBV15
J: TRBJ1-2
D: -
size: -
CDR3: CATSRDYRAYGYTF
DNA: TGTGCCACCAGCAGAGATTACAGGGCCTATGGCTACACCTTC

V: TRBV2
J: TRBJ2-2
D: TRBD1
size: -
CDR3: CASTGTRGRTGELFF
DNA: TGTGCCAGCACCGGGACAAGGGGGCGCACCGGGGAGCTGTTTTTT

V: TRBV10-1
J: TRBJ2-3
D: -
size: -
CDR3: CASSESRLGSRYTQYF
DNA: TGCGCCAGCAGTGAGTCACGTCTGGGGAGCCGATATACGCAGTATTTT

V: TRBV19
J: TRBJ1-1
D: -
size: -
CDR3: CASSTQGMNTEAFF
DNA: TGTGCCAGTAGTACCCAGGGGATGAACACTGAAGCTTTCTTT

V: TRBV7-6
J: TRBJ2-6
D: -
size: few
CDR3: CASSQKSSGANVLTF
DNA: TGTGCCAGCAGTCAGAAGAGCTCTGGGGCCAACGTCCTGACTTTC

V: TRBV6-5
J: TRBJ2-6
D: -
size: -
CDR3: CASSYSGSGANVLTF
DNA: TGTGCCAGCAGTTACTCGGGGTCTGGGGCCAACGTCCTGACTTTC

V: TRBV20-1
J: TRBJ1-1
D: -
size: few
CDR3: CSARVGRRAVRTEAFF
DNA: TGCAGTGCTAGAGTAGGTCGTAGGGCAGTACGGACTGAAGCTTTCTTT

V: TRBV12-3/TRBV12-4
J: TRBJ2-2
D: -
size: few
CDR3: CASSGQANTGELFF
DNA: TGTGCCAGCAGCGGACAAGCAAACACCGGGGAGCTGTTTTTT

V: TRBV5-6
J: TRBJ2-7
D: -
size: -
CDR3: CASSTWTSRTYEQYF
DNA: TGTGCCAGCAGCACCTGGACATCGAGAACCTACGAGCAGTACTTC

V: TRBV7-2
J: TRBJ1-5
D: TRBD1
size: few
CDR3: CASSRRQGGQPQHF
DNA: TGTGCCAGCAGCCGGAGACAGGGTGGACAGCCCCAGCATTTT

V: TRBV2
J: TRBJ2-7
D: -
size: -
CDR3: CASSVTTRGSEQYF
DNA: TGTGCCAGCAGTGTTACAACCCGGGGTAGCGAGCAGTACTTC

V: TRBV7-6
J: TRBJ2-1
D: TRBD2
size: -
CDR3: CASSISGSKSEQFF
DNA: TGTGCCAGCAGCATTAGCGGGAGCAAGAGTGAGCAGTTCTTC

V: TRBV24-1
J: TRBJ2-1
D: TRBD2
size: few
CDR3: CATSAGLAGWEQFF
DNA: TGTGCCACCAGCGCGGGACTAGCGGGATGGGAGCAGTTCTTC

V: TRBV5-6
J: TRBJ1-2
D: TRBD1
size: medium-sized
CDR3: CASSSRTGPRYGYTF
DNA: TGTGCCAGCAGCTCGAGGACAGGGCCGCGCTATGGCTACACCTTC

V: TRBV6-2/TRBV6-3
J: TRBJ2-1
D: TRBD2
size: -
CDR3: CASSPTSGSYNEQFF
DNA: TGTGCCAGCAGTCCTACTAGCGGAAGCTACAATGAGCAGTTCTTC

V: TRBV7-9
J: TRBJ2-2
D: -
size: -
CDR3: CASSLARNFKNTGELFF
DNA: TGTGCCAGCAGCTTAGCGCGAAATTTCAAGAACACCGGGGAGCTGTTTTTT

V: TRBV27
J: TRBJ1-5
D: TRBD1
size: -
CDR3: CASSPQGAQADIVNQPQHF
DNA: TGTGCCAGCAGTCCCCAGGGGGCGCAAGCGGATATCGTCAATCAGCCCCAGCATTTT

V: TRBV4-1
J: TRBJ2-5
D: TRBD2
size: -
CDR3: CASSRLAGVGETQYF
DNA: TGCGCCAGCAGCCGTCTAGCGGGAGTGGGGGAGACCCAGTACTTC

V: TRBV7-6
J: TRBJ2-5
D: TRBD2
size: -
CDR3: CASSATSGWETQYF
DNA: TGTGCCAGCAGCGCTACTAGCGGGTGGGAGACCCAGTACTTC

V: TRBV6-1
J: TRBJ1-2
D: -
size: few
CDR3: CASSLRHLSTSHGYTF
DNA: TGTGCCAGCAGTCTACGACACCTTTCGACAAGTCATGGCTACACCTTC

V: TRBV7-2
J: TRBJ2-1
D: TRBD2
size: -
CDR3: CASSFTSGRAYNEQFF
DNA: TGTGCCAGCAGTTTTACTAGCGGGAGGGCCTACAATGAGCAGTTCTTC

V: TRBV20-1
J: TRBJ1-5
D: -
size: medium-sized
CDR3: CSASTGPNQPQHF
DNA: TGCAGTGCTAGTACAGGCCCGAATCAGCCCCAGCATTTT

V: TRBV6-1
J: TRBJ1-1
D: -
size: -
CDR3: CASSVTRDLEAFF
DNA: TGTGCCAGCAGTGTTACCAGAGACCTTGAAGCTTTCTTT

V: TRBV7-9
J: TRBJ2-1
D: -
size: few
CDR3: CASSFGISYNEQFF
DNA: TGTGCCAGCAGCTTCGGGATCTCATACAATGAGCAGTTCTTC

V: TRBV19
J: TRBJ2-5
D: -
size: -
CDR3: CASSNDPSLGTQYF
DNA: TGTGCCAGTAGCAACGACCCGAGTCTAGGGACCCAGTACTTC

V: TRBV6-1
J: TRBJ2-1
D: -
size: -
CDR3: CASSRSSEQFF
DNA: TGTGCCAGCAGTAGGTCTTCTGAGCAGTTCTTC

V: TRBV5-1
J: TRBJ1-1
D: -
size: -
CDR3: CASSPQTPENTEAFF
DNA: TGCGCCAGCAGCCCACAGACACCGGAGAACACTGAAGCTTTCTTT

V: TRBV28
J: TRBJ2-2
D: TRBD1
size: once
CDR3: CATDWIRQGDTGELFF
DNA: TGTGCCACAGACTGGATCCGACAGGGTGACACCGGGGAGCTGTTTTTT

V: TRBV25-1
J: TRBJ1-3
D: TRBD1
size: -
CDR3: CASSEYQGAGNTIYF
DNA: TGTGCCAGCAGTGAGTACCAGGGGGCCGGAAACACCATATATTTT

V: TRBV7-9
J: TRBJ2-2
D: TRBD1
size: -
CDR3: CASSPDRGYGTGELFF
DNA: TGTGCCAGCAGCCCGGACAGGGGTTACGGGACCGGGGAGCTGTTTTTT

V: TRBV11-2
J: TRBJ1-5
D: -
size: few
CDR3: CASSLQERQPQHF
DNA: TGTGCCAGCAGCTTACAGGAGCGTCAGCCCCAGCATTTT

V: TRBV7-3
J: TRBJ2-2
D: TRBD1
size: few
CDR3: CASSLQGAGELFF
DNA: TGTGCCAGCAGCTTACAGGGGGCCGGGGAGCTGTTTTTT

V: TRBV7-9
J: TRBJ2-5
D: -
size: few
CDR3: CASSLAGLETQYF
DNA: TGTGCCAGCAGCTTAGCGGGATTGGAGACCCAGTACTTC

V: TRBV20-1
J: TRBJ1-3
D: -
size: -
CDR3: CSAQQGGGNTIYF
DNA: TGCAGTGCTCAACAGGGTGGTGGAAACACCATATATTTT

V: TRBV4-3
J: TRBJ2-3
D: -
size: few
CDR3: CASSQALREDTQYF
DNA: TGCGCCAGCAGCCAAGCCCTCAGGGAGGATACGCAGTATTTT

V: TRBV2
J: TRBJ2-1
D: TRBD1
size: -
CDR3: CASNYRDSSYNEQFF
DNA: TGTGCCAGCAACTACCGGGACAGCTCCTACAATGAGCAGTTCTTC

V: TRBV5-4
J: TRBJ2-4
D: TRBD1
size: -
CDR3: CASSRRTGGNKNIQYF
DNA: TGTGCCAGCAGCCGTAGGACAGGGGGAAACAAAAACATTCAGTACTTC